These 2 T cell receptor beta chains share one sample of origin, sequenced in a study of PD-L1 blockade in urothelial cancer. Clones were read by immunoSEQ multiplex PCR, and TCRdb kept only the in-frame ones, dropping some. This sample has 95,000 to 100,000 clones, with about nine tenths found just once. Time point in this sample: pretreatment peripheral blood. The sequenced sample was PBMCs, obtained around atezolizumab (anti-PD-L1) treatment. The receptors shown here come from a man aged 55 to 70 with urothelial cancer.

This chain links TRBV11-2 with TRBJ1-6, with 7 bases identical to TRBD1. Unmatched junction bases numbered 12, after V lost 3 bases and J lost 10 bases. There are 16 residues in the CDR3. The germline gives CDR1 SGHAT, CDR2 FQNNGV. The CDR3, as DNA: TGTGCCAGCAGCTTCCCCAGGGGGTTCACCCGCTCACCCCTCCACTTT. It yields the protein CASSFPRGFTRSPLHF.

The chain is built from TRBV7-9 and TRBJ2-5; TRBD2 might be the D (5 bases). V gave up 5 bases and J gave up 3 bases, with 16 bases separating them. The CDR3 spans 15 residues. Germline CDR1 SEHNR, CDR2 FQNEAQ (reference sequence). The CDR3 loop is CASSDKETTEETQYF. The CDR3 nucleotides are TGTGCCAGCAGCGACAAAGAGACTACCGAAGAGACCCAGTACTTC. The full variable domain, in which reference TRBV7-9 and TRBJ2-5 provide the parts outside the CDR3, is DTGVSQNPRHKITKRGQNVTFRCDPISEHNRLYWYRQTLGQGPEFLTYFQNEAQLEKSRLLSDRFSAERPKGSFSTLEIQRTEQGDSAMYLCASSDKETTEETQYFGPGTRLLVL.